A selection of T cell receptor beta chains follows, all from one sample in a study of OX40 agonist ivuxolimab in advanced cancers. Sequencing was performed with immunoSEQ multiplex PCR; in TCRdb, only in-frame clones are kept and a portion is missing. The sample records around 45,000 clones, around 84% being singletons. Sample: CD4+ or CD8+ T cells sorted from blood, taken in a trial of the OX40 agonist ivuxolimab. Receptors originate from an adult with an advanced solid tumor such as melanoma, head and neck, liver or kidney cancer. The CDR3 runs from the conserved cysteine through the conserved F or W. Part of the rows lack a size; the others show once, few, many or a class for expanded clones.

abundance | j_gene | v_gene | CDR3aa
- | TRBJ2-5 | TRBV19 | CASSQGWGQTQYF
- | TRBJ2-7 | TRBV2 | CASSDLDPRSYEQYF
- | TRBJ2-6 | TRBV27 | CASSYSLEGGANVLTF
- | TRBJ1-1 | TRBV29-1 | CSFFPGVTEAFF
- | TRBJ2-1 | TRBV5-1 | CASKQTSGGSYNEQFF
- | TRBJ1-2 | TRBV7-2 | CASSSLGQILNYGYTF
- | TRBJ2-1 | TRBV5-1 | CASSFAHATEQFF
- | TRBJ1-5 | TRBV5-8 | CASSPGQRLSEGQPQHF
- | TRBJ1-2 | TRBV30 | CAWSVAGGNGGYTF
once | TRBJ2-7 | TRBV18 | CASSPYGQGKYEQYF
- | TRBJ1-5 | TRBV10-3 | CAIAQREDSNQPQHF
once | TRBJ2-7 | TRBV7-6 | CASSPPYEQYF
once | TRBJ2-7 | TRBV11-2 | CASSFAGGPSEQYF
- | TRBJ1-1 | TRBV4-3 | CASSQGRGGDTEAFF
once | TRBJ2-3 | TRBV19 | CASSTPSGTTDTQYF
few | TRBJ2-7 | TRBV27 | CASSFEGGEQYF